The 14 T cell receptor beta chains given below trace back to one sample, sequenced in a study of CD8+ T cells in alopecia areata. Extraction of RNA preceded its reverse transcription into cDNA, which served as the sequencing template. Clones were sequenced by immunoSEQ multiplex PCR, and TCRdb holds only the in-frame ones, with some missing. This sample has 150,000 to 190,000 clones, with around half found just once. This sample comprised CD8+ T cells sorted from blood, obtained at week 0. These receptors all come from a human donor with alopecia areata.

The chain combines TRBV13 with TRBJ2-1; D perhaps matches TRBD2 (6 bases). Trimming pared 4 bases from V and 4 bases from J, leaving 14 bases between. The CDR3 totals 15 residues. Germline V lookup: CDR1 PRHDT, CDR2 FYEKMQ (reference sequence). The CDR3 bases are TGTGCCAGCAGCTCCCTAGGGACTTCTTACAATGAGCAGTTCTTC. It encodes CASSSLGTSYNEQFF.

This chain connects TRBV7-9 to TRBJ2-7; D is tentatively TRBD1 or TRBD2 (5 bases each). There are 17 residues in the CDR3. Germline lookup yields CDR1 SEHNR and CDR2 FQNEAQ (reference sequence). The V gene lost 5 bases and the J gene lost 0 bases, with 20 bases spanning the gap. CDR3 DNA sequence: TGTGCCAGCAGCCACGGGACGGCAGGTTTGGGCTCCTACGAGCAGTACTTC. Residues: CASSHGTAGLGSYEQYF.

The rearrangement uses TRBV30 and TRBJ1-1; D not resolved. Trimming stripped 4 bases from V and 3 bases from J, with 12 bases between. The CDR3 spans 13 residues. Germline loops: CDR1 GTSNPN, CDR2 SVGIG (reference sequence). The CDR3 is CAWTSGVDTEAFF. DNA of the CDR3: TGTGCCTGGACTTCTGGGGTGGACACTGAAGCTTTCTTT.

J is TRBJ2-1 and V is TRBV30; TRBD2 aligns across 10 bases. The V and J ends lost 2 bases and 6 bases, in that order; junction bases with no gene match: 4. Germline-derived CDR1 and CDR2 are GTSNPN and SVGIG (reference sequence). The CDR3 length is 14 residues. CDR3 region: CAWSSGGALNEQFF. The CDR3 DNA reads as TGTGCCTGGAGTAGCGGGGGGGCCCTCAATGAGCAGTTCTTC.

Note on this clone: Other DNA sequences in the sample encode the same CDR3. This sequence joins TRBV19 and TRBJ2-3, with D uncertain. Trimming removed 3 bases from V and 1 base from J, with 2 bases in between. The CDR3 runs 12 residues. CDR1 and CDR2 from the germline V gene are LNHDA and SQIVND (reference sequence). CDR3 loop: CASSMGTDTQYF. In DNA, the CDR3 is TGTGCCAGTAGTATGGGCACAGATACGCAGTATTTT. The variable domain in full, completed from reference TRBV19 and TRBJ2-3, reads DGGITQSPKYLFRKEGQNVTLSCEQNLNHDAMYWYRQDPGQGLRLIYYSQIVNDFQKGDIAEGYSVSREKKESFPLTVTSAQKNPTAFYLCASSMGTDTQYFGPGTRLTVL.

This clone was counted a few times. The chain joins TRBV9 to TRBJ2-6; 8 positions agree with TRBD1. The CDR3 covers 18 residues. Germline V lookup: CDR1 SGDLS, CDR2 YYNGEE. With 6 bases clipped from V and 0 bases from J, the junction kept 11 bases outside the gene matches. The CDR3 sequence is CASNPTGTGRSGANVLTF. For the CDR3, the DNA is TGTGCCAGCAACCCAACCGGGACAGGACGCTCTGGGGCCAACGTCCTGACTTTC.

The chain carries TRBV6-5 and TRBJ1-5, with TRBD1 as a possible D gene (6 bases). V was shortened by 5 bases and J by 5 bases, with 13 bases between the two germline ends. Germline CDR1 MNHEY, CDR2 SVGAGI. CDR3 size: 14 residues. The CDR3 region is CASSEQGSDQPQHF. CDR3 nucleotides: TGTGCCAGCAGTGAACAGGGATCAGATCAGCCCCAGCATTTT.

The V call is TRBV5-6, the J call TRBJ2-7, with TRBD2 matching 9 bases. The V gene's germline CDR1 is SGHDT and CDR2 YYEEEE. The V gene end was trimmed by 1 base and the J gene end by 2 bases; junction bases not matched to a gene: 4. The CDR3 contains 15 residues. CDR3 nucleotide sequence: TGTGCCAGCAGCTTGCCTAGCGGGAACCCCTACGAGCAGTACTTC. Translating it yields CASSLPSGNPYEQYF.

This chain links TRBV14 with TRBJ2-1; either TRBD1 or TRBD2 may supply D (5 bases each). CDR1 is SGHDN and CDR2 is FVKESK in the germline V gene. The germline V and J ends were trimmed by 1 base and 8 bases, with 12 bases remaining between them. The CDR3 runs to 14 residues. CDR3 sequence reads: CASSQGPRGDEQFF. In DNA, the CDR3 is TGTGCCAGCAGCCAAGGGCCGAGGGGTGATGAGCAGTTCTTC.

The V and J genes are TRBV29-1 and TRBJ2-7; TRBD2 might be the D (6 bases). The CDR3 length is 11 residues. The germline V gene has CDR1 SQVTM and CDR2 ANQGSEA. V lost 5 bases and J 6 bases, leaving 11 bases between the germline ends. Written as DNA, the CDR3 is TGCAGCGTTCTCCTAGCGTCCGAGCAGTACTTC. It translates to CSVLLASEQYF.

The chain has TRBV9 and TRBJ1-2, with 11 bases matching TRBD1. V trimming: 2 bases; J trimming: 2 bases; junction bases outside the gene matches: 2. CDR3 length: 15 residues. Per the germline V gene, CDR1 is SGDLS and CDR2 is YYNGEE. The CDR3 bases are TGTGCCAGCAGCGTTGGGACAGGGGGGAACTATGGCTACACCTTC. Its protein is CASSVGTGGNYGYTF.

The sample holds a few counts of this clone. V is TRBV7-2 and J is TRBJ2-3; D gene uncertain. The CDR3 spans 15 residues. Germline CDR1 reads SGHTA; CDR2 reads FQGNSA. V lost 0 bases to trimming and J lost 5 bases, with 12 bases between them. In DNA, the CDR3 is TGTGCCAGCAGCTTAGCGCCGTGGGCCCGAGATACGCAGTATTTT. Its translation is CASSLAPWARDTQYF.

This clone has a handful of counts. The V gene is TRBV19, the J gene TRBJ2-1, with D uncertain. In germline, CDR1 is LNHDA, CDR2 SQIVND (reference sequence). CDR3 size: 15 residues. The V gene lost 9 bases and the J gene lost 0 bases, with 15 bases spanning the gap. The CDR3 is CASAMAHYSYNEQFF. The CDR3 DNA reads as TGTGCCAGCGCTATGGCGCATTACTCCTACAATGAGCAGTTCTTC.

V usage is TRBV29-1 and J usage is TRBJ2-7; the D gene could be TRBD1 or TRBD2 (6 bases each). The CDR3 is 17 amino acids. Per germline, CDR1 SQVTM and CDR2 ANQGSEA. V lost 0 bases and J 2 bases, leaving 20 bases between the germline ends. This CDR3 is CSVEDIGGNGRTYEQYF. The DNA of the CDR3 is TGCAGCGTTGAAGATATAGGGGGGAACGGTCGAACCTACGAGCAGTACTTC.